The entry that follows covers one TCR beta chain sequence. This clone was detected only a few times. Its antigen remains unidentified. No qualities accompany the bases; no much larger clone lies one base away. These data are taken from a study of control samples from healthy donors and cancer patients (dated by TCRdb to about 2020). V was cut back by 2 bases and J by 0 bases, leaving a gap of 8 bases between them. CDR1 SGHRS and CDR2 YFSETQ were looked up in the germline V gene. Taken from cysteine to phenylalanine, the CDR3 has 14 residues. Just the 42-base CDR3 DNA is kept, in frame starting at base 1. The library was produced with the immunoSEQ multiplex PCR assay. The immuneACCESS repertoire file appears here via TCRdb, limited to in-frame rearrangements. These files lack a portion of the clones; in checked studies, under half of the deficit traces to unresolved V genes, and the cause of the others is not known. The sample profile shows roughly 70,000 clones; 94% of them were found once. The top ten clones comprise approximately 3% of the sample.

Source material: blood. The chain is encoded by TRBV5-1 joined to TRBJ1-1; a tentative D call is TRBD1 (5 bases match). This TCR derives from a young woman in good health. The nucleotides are TGCGCCAGCAGCTTAGGGACTCTGAACACTGAAGCTTTCTTT. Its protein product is CASSLGTLNTEAFF.